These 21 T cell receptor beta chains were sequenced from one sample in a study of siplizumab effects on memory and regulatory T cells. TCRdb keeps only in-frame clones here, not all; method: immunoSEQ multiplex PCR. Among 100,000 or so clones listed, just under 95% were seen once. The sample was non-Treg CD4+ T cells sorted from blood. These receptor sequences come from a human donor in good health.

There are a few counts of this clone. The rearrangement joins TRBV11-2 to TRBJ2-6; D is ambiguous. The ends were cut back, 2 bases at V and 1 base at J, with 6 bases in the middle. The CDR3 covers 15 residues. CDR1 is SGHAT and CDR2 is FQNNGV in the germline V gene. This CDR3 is CASSLHPSGANVLTF. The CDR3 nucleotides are TGTGCCAGCAGCTTACATCCTTCTGGGGCCAACGTCCTGACTTTC. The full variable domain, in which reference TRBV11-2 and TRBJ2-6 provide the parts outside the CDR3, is EAGVAQSPRYKIIEKRQSVAFWCNPISGHATLYWYQQILGQGPKLLIQFQNNGVVDDSQLPKDRFSAERLKGVDSTLKIQPAKLEDSAVYLCASSLHPSGANVLTFGAGSRLTVL.

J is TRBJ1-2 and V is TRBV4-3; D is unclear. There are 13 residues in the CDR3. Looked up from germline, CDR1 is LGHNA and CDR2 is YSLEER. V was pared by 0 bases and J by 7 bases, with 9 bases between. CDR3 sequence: CASSQEQVGGYTF. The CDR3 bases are TGCGCCAGCAGCCAAGAGCAGGTTGGTGGCTACACCTTC.

The CDR3 coding sequence is TGTGCCAGCTCACCACTCGCGGACACTGAAGCTTTCTTT. Protein sequence: CASSPLADTEAFF. The chain couples TRBV18 to TRBJ1-1; D is unclear. The CDR3 length is 13 residues. From germline, CDR1 is KGHSH and CDR2 LQKENI. V was pared by 1 base and J by 3 bases, with 6 bases between.

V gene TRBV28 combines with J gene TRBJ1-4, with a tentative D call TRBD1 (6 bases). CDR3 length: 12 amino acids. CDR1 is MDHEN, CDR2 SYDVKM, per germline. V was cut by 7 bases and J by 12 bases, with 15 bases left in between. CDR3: CASTPTGGQLFF. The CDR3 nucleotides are TGTGCCAGCACTCCTACCGGGGGGCAACTGTTTTTT. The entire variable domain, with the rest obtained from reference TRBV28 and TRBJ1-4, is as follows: DVKVTQSSRYLVKRTGEKVFLECVQDMDHENMFWYRQDPGLGLRLIYFSYDVKMKEKGDIPEGYSVSREKKERFSLILESASTNQTSMYLCASTPTGGQLFFGSGTQLSVL.

As DNA, the CDR3 is TGTGCCAGCAGAGGACAGGGGGGGAATCAGCCCCAGCATTTT. Its translation: CASRGQGGNQPQHF. The chain joins TRBV6-5 to TRBJ1-5, with 10 nucleotides matching TRBD1. V was pared by 6 bases and J by 4 bases, with 3 bases of the junction left unmatched. The CDR3 runs to 14 residues. The germline V gene encodes CDR1 MNHEY and CDR2 SVGAGI.

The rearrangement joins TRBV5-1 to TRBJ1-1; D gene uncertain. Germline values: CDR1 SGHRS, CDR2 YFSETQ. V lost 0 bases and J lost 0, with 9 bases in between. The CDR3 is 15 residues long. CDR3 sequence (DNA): TGCGCCAGCAGCTTGGGGGGTCAGATGAACACTGAAGCTTTCTTT. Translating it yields CASSLGGQMNTEAFF.

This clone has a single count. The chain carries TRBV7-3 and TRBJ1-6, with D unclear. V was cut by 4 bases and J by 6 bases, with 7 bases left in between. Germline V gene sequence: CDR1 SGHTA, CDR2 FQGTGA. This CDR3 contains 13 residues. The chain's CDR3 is CASSSGSNSPLHF. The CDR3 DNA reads TGTGCCAGCAGCTCCGGATCTAATTCACCCCTCCACTTT.

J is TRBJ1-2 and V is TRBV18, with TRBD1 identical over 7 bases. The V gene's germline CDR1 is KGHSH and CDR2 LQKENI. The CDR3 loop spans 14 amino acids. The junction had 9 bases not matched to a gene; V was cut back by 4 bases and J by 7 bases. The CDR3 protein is CASSLQGGRGGYTF. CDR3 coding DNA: TGTGCCAGCTCACTGCAAGGGGGCCGGGGTGGCTACACCTTC.

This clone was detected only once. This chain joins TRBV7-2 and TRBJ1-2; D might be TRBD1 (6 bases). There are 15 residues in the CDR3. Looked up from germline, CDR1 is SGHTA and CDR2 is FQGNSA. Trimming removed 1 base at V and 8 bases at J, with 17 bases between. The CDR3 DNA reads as TGTGCCAGCAGCTTAGGGGAGCGGGGGGCTAGAGGCTACACCTTC. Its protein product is CASSLGERGARGYTF.

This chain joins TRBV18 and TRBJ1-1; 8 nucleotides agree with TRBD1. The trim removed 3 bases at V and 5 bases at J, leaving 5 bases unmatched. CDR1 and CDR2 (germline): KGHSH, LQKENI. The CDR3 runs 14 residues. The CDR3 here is CASSPGQERTEAFF. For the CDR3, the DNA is TGTGCCAGCTCACCGGGACAGGAAAGGACTGAAGCTTTCTTT.

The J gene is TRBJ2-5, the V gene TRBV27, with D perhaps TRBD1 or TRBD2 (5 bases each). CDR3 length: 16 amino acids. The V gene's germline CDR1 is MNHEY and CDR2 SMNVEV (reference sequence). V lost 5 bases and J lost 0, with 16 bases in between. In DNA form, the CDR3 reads TGTGCCAGCAGTCCCCATCCGGGACGGGACCAAGAGACCCAGTACTTC. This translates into CASSPHPGRDQETQYF.

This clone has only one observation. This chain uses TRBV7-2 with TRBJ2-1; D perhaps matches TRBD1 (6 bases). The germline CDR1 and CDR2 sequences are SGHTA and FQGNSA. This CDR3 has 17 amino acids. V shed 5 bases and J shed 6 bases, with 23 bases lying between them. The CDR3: CASSPTTLTGMGNEQFF. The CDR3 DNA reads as TGTGCCAGCAGCCCGACTACCCTAACAGGGATGGGCAATGAGCAGTTCTTC.

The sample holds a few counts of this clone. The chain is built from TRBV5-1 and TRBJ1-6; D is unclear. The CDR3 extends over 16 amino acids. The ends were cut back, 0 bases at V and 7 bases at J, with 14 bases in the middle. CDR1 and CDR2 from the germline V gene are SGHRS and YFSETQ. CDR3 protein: CASSLGFGRENSPLHF. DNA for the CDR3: TGCGCCAGCAGCTTGGGTTTTGGGAGGGAGAATTCACCCCTCCACTTT.

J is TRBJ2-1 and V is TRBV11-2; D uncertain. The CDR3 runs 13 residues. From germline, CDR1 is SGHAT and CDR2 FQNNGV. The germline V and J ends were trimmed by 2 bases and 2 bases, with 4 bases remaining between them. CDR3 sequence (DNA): TGTGCCAGCAGCTTAACCCCCTACAATGAGCAGTTCTTC. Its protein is CASSLTPYNEQFF.

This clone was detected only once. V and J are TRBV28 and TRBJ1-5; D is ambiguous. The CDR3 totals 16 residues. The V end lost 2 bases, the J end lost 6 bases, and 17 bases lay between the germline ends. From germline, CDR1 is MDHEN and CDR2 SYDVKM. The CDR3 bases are TGTGCCAGCAGTTTACCGGACTCCCTGGGGATTCAGCCCCAGCATTTT. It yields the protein CASSLPDSLGIQPQHF.

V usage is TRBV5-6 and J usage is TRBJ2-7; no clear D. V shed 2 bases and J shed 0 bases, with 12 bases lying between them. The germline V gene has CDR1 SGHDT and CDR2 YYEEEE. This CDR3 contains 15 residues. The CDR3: CASSFGGWSSYEQYF. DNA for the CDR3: TGTGCCAGCAGCTTCGGTGGGTGGAGCTCCTACGAGCAGTACTTC.

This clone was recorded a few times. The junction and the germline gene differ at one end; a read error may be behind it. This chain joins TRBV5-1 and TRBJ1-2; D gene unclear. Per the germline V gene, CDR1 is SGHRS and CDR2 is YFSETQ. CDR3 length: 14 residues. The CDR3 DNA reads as TGCGCCAGCAGCTTGCAATCAGGAGGCTATCGCTACACCTTC. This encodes CASSLQSGGYRYTF.

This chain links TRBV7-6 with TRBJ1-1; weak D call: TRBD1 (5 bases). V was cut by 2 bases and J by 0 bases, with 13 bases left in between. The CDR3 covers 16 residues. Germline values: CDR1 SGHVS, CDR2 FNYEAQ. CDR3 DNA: TGTGCCAGCAGCTTAATGGGTCAGGGAGTGAACACTGAAGCTTTCTTT. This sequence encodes CASSLMGQGVNTEAFF.

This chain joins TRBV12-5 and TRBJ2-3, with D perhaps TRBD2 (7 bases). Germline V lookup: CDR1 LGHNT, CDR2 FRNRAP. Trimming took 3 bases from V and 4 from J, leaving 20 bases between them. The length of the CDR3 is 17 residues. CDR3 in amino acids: CASGFGGAGAVPDTQYF. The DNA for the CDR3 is TGTGCTAGTGGTTTTGGGGGGGCCGGAGCTGTCCCAGATACGCAGTATTTT.

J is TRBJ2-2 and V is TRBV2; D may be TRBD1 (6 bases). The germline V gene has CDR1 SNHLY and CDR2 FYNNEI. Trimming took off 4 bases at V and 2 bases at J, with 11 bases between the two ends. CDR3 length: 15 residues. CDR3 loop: CASSVQGQNTGELFF. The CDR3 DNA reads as TGTGCCAGCAGTGTTCAGGGGCAAAACACCGGGGAGCTGTTTTTT.

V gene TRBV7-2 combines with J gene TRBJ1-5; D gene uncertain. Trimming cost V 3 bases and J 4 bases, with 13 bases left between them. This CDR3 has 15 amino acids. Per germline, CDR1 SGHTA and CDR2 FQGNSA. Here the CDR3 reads CASSFGGVWNQPQHF. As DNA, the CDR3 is TGTGCCAGCAGCTTTGGCGGGGTTTGGAATCAGCCCCAGCATTTT.